The source of this T cell receptor (beta chain) is a study of T-cell memory formation after mild COVID-19. Background on the study: Among the donors, TCR clusters were largely specific to each donor.

This clonotype has more than one count but fewer than ten. Antigen specificity is unknown. Deletions cut 0 bases from V and 1 base from J, with 9 bases between. The CDR3 has 15 amino acids. The germline V gene encodes CDR1 SGHAT and CDR2 FQNNGV. The study, taken as a whole, reports: From day 15 to 85, contracting clones were balanced between CD4 and CD8, whereas later expanders leaned toward CD4+. Memory from before infection featured some responding clones, which suggests cross-reactive memory joined. Among CD4+ contracting clones, most were CM and EM, and CD8+ ones EMRA.

TCRdb independently ran MiXCR on the 5' RACE reads; one entry per CDR3 protein. The sample includes 80,000 to 130,000 distinct CDR3 sequences, over 8.5% of them seen just once. The material sequenced was PBMCs or a T cell subset sorted from them (not recorded which). This TCR derives from a man aged 18 to 29 who had mild COVID-19 (a few samples of this study predate the infection). Cell type and time point are not known. The chain joins TRBV11-2 to TRBJ1-1; no definite D call. CDR3 sequence (DNA): TGTGCCAGCAGCTTAGACCCCCGGGGGAACACTGAAGCTTTCTTT. Amino acid sequence: CASSLDPRGNTEAFF.